This paragraph reports one TCR beta chain. Sequencing was performed with immunoSEQ multiplex PCR; in TCRdb, only in-frame clones are kept and a portion is missing. The profile shows 5,000 to 6,500 clones, 60% to 80% of them singletons. The sample comes from a study of T cell clones after liver transplantation. Study-wide context: Pre-transplant mixed lymphocyte reactions yielded third-party-reactive TCRbeta sequences as comparators for graft-donor-reactive sequences.

V was cut by 3 bases and J by 2 bases, with 8 bases left in between. The CDR3 has 13 residues. Germline V CDR1 and CDR2: MDHEN, SYDVKM. This TCR was recovered from a human patient who received a liver transplant. T cells may partly derive from the graft donor. The genes are TRBV28 and TRBJ2-7; no definite D call. Sequencing used CD8+ T cells from blood, obtained around 45 months after liver transplant. The CDR3 region has the DNA TGTGCCAGCAGTTTCGGAGCGACCTACGAGCAGTACTTC. Translation: CASSFGATYEQYF.